The rows below give T cell receptor beta chains drawn from one sample of a study of graft-versus-host responses after intestinal transplantation. Generated by immunoSEQ multiplex PCR, the TCRdb table keeps only in-frame clones and is missing some. The repertoire has some 77,000 clones, around 92% of them found once; the top ten carry about 0.63%. The specimen was PBMCs, collected 98 days after intestinal transplantation. The receptor source for this set is a human patient who received an intestinal transplant, so some T cells may come from the graft donor. CDR3s include the opening cysteine and the closing phenylalanine or tryptophan. The D gene is left open where the match is weak. Rows may omit the clone size; those that give it use once, few, many or a size class.

cdr3_nt,cdr3_aa,j_call,clone_size,v_call,d_call
TGTGCCAGCAGCTCATGGGACAGGGGGCCGGTTAACTATGGCTACACCTTC,CASSSWDRGPVNYGYTF,TRBJ1-2,.,TRBV4-2,TRBD1
TGTGCCAGCAGCTTCGGGAGGGCCGGGGGGGAGACCCAGTACTTC,CASSFGRAGGETQYF,TRBJ2-5,.,TRBV7-2,TRBD2
TGTGCCAGCAGCTTATTCTCAGGGGGGAGGAATCAGCCCCAGCATTTT,CASSLFSGGRNQPQHF,TRBJ1-5,.,TRBV7-2,TRBD1
TGTGCCAGCAGGGAACTAGCGGGGGGGCCGAACATTCAGTACTTC,CASRELAGGPNIQYF,TRBJ2-4,.,TRBV2,TRBD2
TGTGCCAGCAGTTTCAACTACGAGCAGTACTTC,CASSFNYEQYF,TRBJ2-7,.,TRBV6-5,.
TGTGCCAGCAGCTACAGGGCTGGGGGGACTGAAGCTTTCTTT,CASSYRAGGTEAFF,TRBJ1-1,.,TRBV9,.
TGCGCCAGCAGTGCGGGGTTAGCCAAAAACATTCAGTACTTC,CASSAGLAKNIQYF,TRBJ2-4,.,TRBV5-1,.
TGCAGCGTTGACAGGGGGCGAGAGACCCAGTACTTC,CSVDRGRETQYF,TRBJ2-5,.,TRBV29-1,TRBD1
TGTGCCAGCAGCCAATATGGGCGCTGGGGAGCCGATACGCAGTATTTT,CASSQYGRWGADTQYF,TRBJ2-3,.,TRBV14,.
TGTGCCAGCAGCCGAACCAGGGGGGGGTTAGGGGAGACCCAGTACTTC,CASSRTRGGLGETQYF,TRBJ2-5,.,TRBV7-6,.
TGCAGCGTTGGGATGACAGTCGGGGAGACCCAGTACTTC,CSVGMTVGETQYF,TRBJ2-5,.,TRBV29-1,.
TGTGCCAGCAGTGGGACAGCCACTAATGAAAAACTGTTTTTT,CASSGTATNEKLFF,TRBJ1-4,.,TRBV2,.
TGTGCCAGCGACAGGGGCTCGATTAACGGGGAGCTGTTTTTT,CASDRGSINGELFF,TRBJ2-2,.,TRBV2,TRBD1
TGCGCCAGCAGTCGTCACCAGGACCACAATCAGCCCCAGCATTTT,CASSRHQDHNQPQHF,TRBJ1-5,once,TRBV23-1,.
TGTGCCAGTAAAGACTTTGAACGGAGGTCAACTAATGAAAAACTGTTTTTT,CASKDFERRSTNEKLFF,TRBJ1-4,once,TRBV19,.
TGTGCCAGCAGTGAGACAGACAAGCTCCTCACTGAAGCTTTCTTT,CASSETDKLLTEAFF,TRBJ1-1,.,TRBV2,.
TGTGCCAGCAGCTTAGCCGGGACACGGAGGGAAAAACTGTTTTTT,CASSLAGTRREKLFF,TRBJ1-4,once,TRBV7-2,.
TGTGCCAGCAACTTTTACAGGGGATCCTACGAGCAGTACTTC,CASNFYRGSYEQYF,TRBJ2-7,.,TRBV5-5,TRBD1
TGTGCCAGCACCGGGACAGGGGGGGATACGCAGTATTTT,CASTGTGGDTQYF,TRBJ2-3,.,TRBV6-6,TRBD1
TGTGCCAGCAGTAAACAGGTGATAGCGAACCCGCAGTATTTT,CASSKQVIANPQYF,TRBJ2-3,.,TRBV6-1,.
TGCGCCAGCAGCCCTCCCAGCTCCTACAATGAGCAGTTCTTC,CASSPPSSYNEQFF,TRBJ2-1,once,TRBV5-1,.
TGCGCCAGCAGTAGTACTAGCGGGGTCACAGATACGCAGTATTTT,CASSSTSGVTDTQYF,TRBJ2-3,.,TRBV10-1,TRBD2
TGTGCCAGCAGTTCCCAAAAAAGGCAGGGGCCAGATACGCAGTATTTT,CASSSQKRQGPDTQYF,TRBJ2-3,.,TRBV6-5,.
TGTGCCAGCAGCTTAGCAGGGGGCGGTCAGCCCCAGCATTTT,CASSLAGGGQPQHF,TRBJ1-5,.,TRBV7-9,TRBD1
TGTGCCAGCAGCCAGGCCCCCACAGATACGCAGTATTTT,CASSQAPTDTQYF,TRBJ2-3,.,TRBV5-4,.
TGTGCCTGGAGACTAGCGGGAGGGACCTCCTACGAGCAGTACTTC,CAWRLAGGTSYEQYF,TRBJ2-7,.,TRBV30,TRBD2
TGCGCCAGCAGCCAAGTGGTTCCCGGGGAGCTGTTTTTT,CASSQVVPGELFF,TRBJ2-2,.,TRBV4-1,.
TGTGCCAGCAGTTACTCTCCAGACTACAATGAGCAGTTCTTC,CASSYSPDYNEQFF,TRBJ2-1,.,TRBV6-5,.
TGTGCCAGCAGCCAAGAAGTGGCGGCTAGCGGGAGATGGGAGACCCAGTACTTC,CASSQEVAASGRWETQYF,TRBJ2-5,.,TRBV4-2,TRBD2
TGTGCCAGCAGTATAGGGGACGAGCAGTACTTC,CASSIGDEQYF,TRBJ2-7,.,TRBV25-1,.
TGTGCCACCAACAGGCAAGAGACCCAGTACTTC,CATNRQETQYF,TRBJ2-5,.,TRBV28,.
TGTGCCAGCAGCCCTCGGACTGAACCCTACGAGCAGTACTTC,CASSPRTEPYEQYF,TRBJ2-7,.,TRBV4-2,.
TGTGCCAGCAGCCCCACCTGGACAGGGTCCACCTACGAGCAGTACTTC,CASSPTWTGSTYEQYF,TRBJ2-7,.,TRBV7-3,TRBD1
TGTGCCAGCAGCTTAACGATGGGTCGCACAGATACGCAGTATTTT,CASSLTMGRTDTQYF,TRBJ2-3,once,TRBV7-3,.
TGTGCCAGCAGCTTGAGGGGGAGTGGCACTGAAGCTTTCTTT,CASSLRGSGTEAFF,TRBJ1-1,.,TRBV5-4,.
TGTGCCAGCAGTTACGGTGGCACTGAAGCTTTCTTT,CASSYGGTEAFF,TRBJ1-1,few,TRBV6-6,.
TGTGCCAGCAGCTTGGGGCAGGTCACCGGGGAGCTGTTTTTT,CASSLGQVTGELFF,TRBJ2-2,.,TRBV5-6,.
TGTGCCACCAGCAGAGTTGGCGAGCGAAAGATCTTAGGAGACGAGCAGTACTTC,CATSRVGERKILGDEQYF,TRBJ2-7,.,TRBV15,.
TGTGCCAGCACCCCTCCCCAGGGGGGAACTGAAGCTTTCTTT,CASTPPQGGTEAFF,TRBJ1-1,.,TRBV7-3,TRBD1
TGTGCCAGCAGCCAAGCGAGGGGCTGGAACACTGAAGCTTTCTTT,CASSQARGWNTEAFF,TRBJ1-1,.,TRBV14,.
TGTGCCTGGAGGGACGTCAACCTTGGGACACCCGACACTGAAGCTTTCTTT,CAWRDVNLGTPDTEAFF,TRBJ1-1,.,TRBV30,.
TGTGCCAGCAGCGTAGAGGTTGGGGAGACCCAGTACTTC,CASSVEVGETQYF,TRBJ2-5,.,TRBV9,.
TGCGCCAGCAGCCAAGTCGTCAGGGAATATAATTCACCCCTCCACTTT,CASSQVVREYNSPLHF,TRBJ1-6,.,TRBV4-1,.
TGTGCCAGCAGCCCATACAGGGGACAAGAGACCCAGTACTTC,CASSPYRGQETQYF,TRBJ2-5,.,TRBV7-2,TRBD1
TGTGCCAGCAGTGCCCTTGGGTACTACTACGAGCAGTACTTC,CASSALGYYYEQYF,TRBJ2-7,.,TRBV6-1,.
TGCAGCGGGGTTGGACTAGCGGGGCGGCGAAACTACAATGAGCAGTTCTTC,CSGVGLAGRRNYNEQFF,TRBJ2-1,.,TRBV29-1,TRBD2
TGTGCCAGCAGCACGGGACTAGCGGGGGGCAGGACAGATACGCAGTATTTT,CASSTGLAGGRTDTQYF,TRBJ2-3,.,TRBV12-1,.
TGTGCCAGCAGCTTGACTAGCGGGAGGGAGACCCAGTACTTC,CASSLTSGRETQYF,TRBJ2-5,few,TRBV7-2,TRBD2
TGTGCCAGCAGCGCAGATAGCGGGAGGGCCACCTACGAGCAGTACTTC,CASSADSGRATYEQYF,TRBJ2-7,.,TRBV9,TRBD2